This T cell receptor (beta chain) was captured in a study of blood T cell repertoires in COVID-19. About the research overall: T cells, B-cell-depleted T cells, or PBMCs provided the cDNA or gDNA that served as material.

Profiling relied on immunoSEQ multiplex PCR, and the TCRdb table lists in-frame clones only, not all of them. Among over 450,000 clones, 89% were seen once, and the ten largest hold roughly 0.84%. The CDR3 contains 13 residues. V shed 4 bases and J shed 4 bases, with 8 bases lying between them. CDR1 SNHLY and CDR2 FYNNEI come from the germline V gene. This clone was observed at least ten times. V and J are TRBV2 and TRBJ1-5, with D uncertain. This clonotype originated in a man younger than 30 with COVID-19, enrolled during active disease. The specimen was peripheral blood. The CDR3 loop is CASSAEGNQPQHF. CDR3 bases: TGTGCCAGCAGTGCAGAGGGAAATCAGCCCCAGCATTTT.